The 17 T cell receptor beta chains listed next were all sequenced from one sample in a study of blood T cells in healthy people across ages. It was with a sample-barcoded 5' primer and a J-beta primer mix that a second PCR of about 6 to 11 cycles was run. TCRdb independently ran MiXCR on the 5' RACE reads; one entry per CDR3 protein. The sample includes approximately 600,000 distinct CDR3 sequences, under 65% of them seen just once. The sequenced sample was blood. The source is a man aged 60 to 69 in good health.

This clonotype has a count of ten or more. CDR3 region: CASSWGGGGGYGYTF. The DNA of the CDR3 is TGTGCCAGCAGTTGGGGGGGTGGGGGTGGCTATGGCTACACCTTC. This sequence joins TRBV27 and TRBJ1-2; possible D gene TRBD1, 5 bases. CDR3 length equals 15 residues. The germline CDR1 and CDR2 sequences are MNHEY and SMNVEV (reference sequence). V was shortened by 4 bases and J by 4 bases, with 16 bases between the two germline ends.

The V and J genes are TRBV27 and TRBJ1-4; 10 bases match TRBD1. Germline-derived CDR1 and CDR2 are MNHEY and SMNVEV (reference sequence). With 6 bases clipped from V and 7 bases from J, the junction kept 17 bases outside the gene matches. The CDR3 spans 18 residues. DNA of the CDR3: TGTGCCAGCAGCTCACAACGAGACAGGGGGCTGGGCGGTGAAAAACTGTTTTTT. Amino acid sequence: CASSSQRDRGLGGEKLFF.

The chain has TRBV6-5 and TRBJ2-7; D might be TRBD2 (5 bases). The CDR3 consists of 14 residues. CDR1 is MNHEY, CDR2 SVGAGI, per germline. Trimming removed 2 bases at V and 0 bases at J, with 8 bases between. CDR3 in DNA: TGTGCCAGCAGTTACCGGGGAAGCTCCTACGAGCAGTACTTC. It translates to CASSYRGSSYEQYF.

V is TRBV18 and J is TRBJ1-4; D unresolved. CDR3 length: 18 residues. Germline assignment: CDR1 KGHSH and CDR2 LQKENI. V lost 0 bases and J 2 bases, leaving 16 bases between the germline ends. The CDR3 protein is CASSPPNRGRGTNEKLFF. As DNA, the CDR3 is TGTGCCAGCTCACCACCCAACAGAGGGAGAGGGACTAATGAAAAACTGTTTTTT.

The chain recombines TRBV6-5 with TRBJ1-6; tentative D call: TRBD1 (6 bases). Trimming cost V 0 bases and J 9 bases, with 15 bases left between them. The CDR3 spans 16 residues. CDR1 MNHEY and CDR2 SVGAGI come from the germline V gene. The CDR3 protein is CASSYSGGGSGSPLHF. CDR3 bases: TGTGCCAGCAGTTACTCTGGGGGGGGCTCGGGTTCACCCCTCCACTTT.

The chain is built from TRBV20-1 and TRBJ2-4; 9 bases line up with TRBD1. The J call could be wrong; TRBJ2-7 is a better fit for the DNA end. CDR1 DFQATT and CDR2 SNEGSKA come from the germline V gene (reference sequence). The CDR3 totals 15 residues. CDR3: CSARSPTGGAYEQYF. The DNA of the CDR3 is TGCAGTGCTAGATCACCGACAGGGGGGGCCTACGAGCAGTACTTC.

This chain connects TRBV12-3 or TRBV12-4 to TRBJ2-5; tentative D call: TRBD1 (6 bases). This CDR3 has 13 residues. V lost 8 bases, J lost 2 bases, and 12 bases lay in between. CDR3 DNA sequence: TGTGCCAGCGGAAACAGGGATCAAGAGACCCAGTACTTC. Encoded protein: CASGNRDQETQYF.

The chain employs TRBV11-2 and TRBJ2-1; no definite D call. CDR3 length equals 13 residues. CDR1 SGHAT and CDR2 FQNNGV come from the germline V gene. The V end was cut by 0 bases, the J end by 6 bases, with 6 bases between. Here the CDR3 reads CASSLEEINEQFF. CDR3 nucleotides: TGTGCCAGCAGCTTAGAGGAGATCAATGAGCAGTTCTTC.

The chain uses TRBV5-1 and TRBJ2-5; 9 bases are shared with TRBD1. Trimming removed 5 bases from V and 5 bases from J; junction bases left unmatched: 10. The CDR3 contains 15 residues. The germline CDR1 and CDR2 sequences are SGHRS and YFSETQ. CDR3 amino acids: CASRQKQGAGETQYF. The DNA of the CDR3 is TGCGCCAGCAGACAGAAACAGGGGGCAGGGGAGACCCAGTACTTC.

This clonotype was detected only once. The chain recombines TRBV2 with TRBJ1-6, with unresolved D. The ends were cut back, 10 bases at V and 2 bases at J, with 6 bases in the middle. Per the germline V gene, CDR1 is SNHLY and CDR2 is FYNNEI. The CDR3 runs to 12 residues. The CDR3 sequence: CATTTYNSPLHF. The CDR3 DNA sequence: TGTGCCACAACGACCTATAATTCACCCCTCCACTTT.

This clonotype was recorded only once. Since a much larger clone is just one base distant, this may be a read error. J is TRBJ2-1 and V is TRBV12-3 or TRBV12-4; a weak D match, TRBD2 (7 bases). The V end was cut by 3 bases, the J end by 13 bases, with 16 bases between. This CDR3 contains 13 residues. CDR3 sequence: CASSFAGAETQFF. CDR3 coding DNA: TGTGCCAGCAGTTTTGCGGGGGCCGAGACCCAGTTCTTC.

The chain recombines TRBV3-1 with TRBJ1-1; possible D gene TRBD1, 5 bases. The V and J ends lost 4 bases and 1 base respectively, with 10 bases between them. This CDR3 is built from 14 residues. In germline, CDR1 is LGHDT, CDR2 YNNKEL (reference sequence). DNA for the CDR3: TGTGCCAGCAGCCGCGGACATGGGAACACTGAAGCTTTCTTT. This encodes CASSRGHGNTEAFF.

This clonotype was seen just once. The chain is built from TRBV18 and TRBJ1-6, with a weak D call TRBD1 (5 bases). V gave up 3 bases and J gave up 8 bases, with 14 bases separating them. Germline V gene data show CDR1 as KGHSH and CDR2 as LQKENI. The CDR3 is 15 residues long. CDR3 residues: CASSPNRGVYSPLHF. The CDR3 region has the DNA TGTGCCAGCTCACCCAATCGGGGGGTTTATTCACCCCTCCACTTT.

The chain recombines TRBV7-2 with TRBJ1-5, with 7 bases matching TRBD1. The CDR3 contains 14 residues. After removal of 2 bases from V and 2 bases from J, the junction contained 0 bases not matched to a gene. The germline CDR1 and CDR2 sequences are SGHTA and FQGNSA. The DNA of the CDR3 is TGTGCCAGCAGCTTAAGGGGGCGCAATCAGCCCCAGCATTTT. Its protein product is CASSLRGRNQPQHF.

CDR3 in DNA: TGCGCCAGCAGCTTGGACCCGGACAGGGCCAACGAGCAGTACTTC. This encodes CASSLDPDRANEQYF. This chain uses TRBV5-1 with TRBJ2-7; 8 bases align to TRBD1. The CDR3 is made up of 15 amino acids. J was trimmed by 5 bases and V by 0 bases; bases with no gene match: 7. CDR1 is SGHRS and CDR2 is YFSETQ in the germline V gene. The complete variable domain, with remaining parts taken from reference TRBV5-1 and TRBJ2-7, reads KAGVTQTPRYLIKTRGQQVTLSCSPISGHRSVSWYQQTPGQGLQFLFEYFSETQRNKGNFPGRFSGRQFSNSRSEMNVSTLELGDSALYLCASSLDPDRANEQYFGPGTRLTVT.

On this clonotype: Given a much more abundant clone one base away, this may be a read error. This chain connects TRBV20-1 to TRBJ2-1; 7 bases match TRBD1. The CDR3 consists of 13 residues. From germline, CDR1 is DFQATT and CDR2 SNEGSKA (reference sequence). The ends lost 7 bases at V and 13 bases at J; junction bases unmatched: 16. This CDR3 reads CSVRTGVTETQFF. CDR3 DNA sequence: TGCAGTGTCCGAACAGGGGTCACGGAGACCCAGTTCTTC.

The rearrangement joins TRBV29-1 to TRBJ1-1; 10 nucleotides agree with TRBD1. J gave up 5 bases and V 7 bases, and 10 bases lay outside the gene matches. This CDR3 comprises 14 residues. The germline V gene has CDR1 SQVTM and CDR2 ANQGSEA. This chain's CDR3 is CSAQTGGAQTEAFF. The CDR3 nucleotides read TGCAGCGCGCAGACAGGGGGCGCACAAACTGAAGCTTTCTTT.